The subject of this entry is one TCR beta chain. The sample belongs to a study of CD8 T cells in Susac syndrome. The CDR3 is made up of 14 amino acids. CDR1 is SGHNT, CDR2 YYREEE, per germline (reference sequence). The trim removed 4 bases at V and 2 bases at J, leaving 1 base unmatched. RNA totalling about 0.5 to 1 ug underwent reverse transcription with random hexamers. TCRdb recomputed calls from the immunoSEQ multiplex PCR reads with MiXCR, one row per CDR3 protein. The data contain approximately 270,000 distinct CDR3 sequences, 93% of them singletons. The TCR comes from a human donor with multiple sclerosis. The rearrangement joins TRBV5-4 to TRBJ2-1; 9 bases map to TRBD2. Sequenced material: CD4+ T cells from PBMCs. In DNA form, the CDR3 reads TGTGCCAGCAGCCCTAGCGGGGCCTACAATGAGCAGTTCTTC. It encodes CASSPSGAYNEQFF.